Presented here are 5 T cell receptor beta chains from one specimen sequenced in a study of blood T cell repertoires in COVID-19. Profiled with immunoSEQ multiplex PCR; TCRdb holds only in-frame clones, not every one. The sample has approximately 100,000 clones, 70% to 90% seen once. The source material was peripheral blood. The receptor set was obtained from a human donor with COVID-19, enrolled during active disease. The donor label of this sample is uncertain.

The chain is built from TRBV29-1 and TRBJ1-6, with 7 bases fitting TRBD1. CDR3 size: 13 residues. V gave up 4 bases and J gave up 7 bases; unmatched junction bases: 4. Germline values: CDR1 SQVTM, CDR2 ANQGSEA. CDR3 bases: TGCAGCGTTGGGGACAGTGCGAATTCACCCCTCCACTTT. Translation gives CSVGDSANSPLHF.

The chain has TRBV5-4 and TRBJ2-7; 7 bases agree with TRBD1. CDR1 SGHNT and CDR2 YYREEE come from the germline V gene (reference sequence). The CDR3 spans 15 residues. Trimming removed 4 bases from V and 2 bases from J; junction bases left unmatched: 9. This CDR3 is CASSLPGQIAYEQYF. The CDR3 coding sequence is TGTGCCAGCAGCCTGCCGGGACAGATAGCCTACGAGCAGTACTTC.

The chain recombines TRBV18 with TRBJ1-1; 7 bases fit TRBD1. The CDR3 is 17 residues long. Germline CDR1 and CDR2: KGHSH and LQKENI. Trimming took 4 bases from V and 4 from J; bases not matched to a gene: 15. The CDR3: CASSQSRDRGEGTEAFF. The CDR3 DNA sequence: TGTGCCAGCTCACAGTCTCGGGACAGAGGGGAAGGCACTGAAGCTTTCTTT. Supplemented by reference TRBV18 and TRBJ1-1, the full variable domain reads NAGVMQNPRHLVRRRGQEARLRCSPMKGHSHVYWYRQLPEEGLKFMVYLQKENIIDESGMPKERFSAEFPKEGPSILRIQQVVRGDSAAYFCASSQSRDRGEGTEAFFGQGTRLTVV.

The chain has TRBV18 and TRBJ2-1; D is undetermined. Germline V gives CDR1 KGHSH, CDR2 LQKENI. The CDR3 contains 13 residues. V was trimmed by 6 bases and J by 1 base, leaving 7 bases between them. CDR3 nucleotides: TGTGCCAGCTCCCCCGGGTCCTACAATGAGCAGTTCTTC. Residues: CASSPGSYNEQFF.

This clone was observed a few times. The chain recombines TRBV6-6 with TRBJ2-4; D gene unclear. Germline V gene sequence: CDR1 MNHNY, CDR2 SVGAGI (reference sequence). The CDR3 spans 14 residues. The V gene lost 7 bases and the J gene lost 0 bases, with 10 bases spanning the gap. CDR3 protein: CASTPNLAKNIQYF. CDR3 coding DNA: TGTGCCAGCACCCCAAACTTAGCCAAAAACATTCAGTACTTC.